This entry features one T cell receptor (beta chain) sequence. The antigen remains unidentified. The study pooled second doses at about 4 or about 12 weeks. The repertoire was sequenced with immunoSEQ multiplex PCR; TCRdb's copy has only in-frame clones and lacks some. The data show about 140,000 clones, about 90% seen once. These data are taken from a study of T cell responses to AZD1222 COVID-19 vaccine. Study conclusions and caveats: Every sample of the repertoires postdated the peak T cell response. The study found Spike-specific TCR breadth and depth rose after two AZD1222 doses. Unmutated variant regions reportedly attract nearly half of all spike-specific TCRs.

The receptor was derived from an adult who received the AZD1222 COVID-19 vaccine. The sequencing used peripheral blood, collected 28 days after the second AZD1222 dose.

CDR3 loop: CASSQEAGGGDTQYF. The CDR3 DNA sequence: TGTGCCAGCAGCCAGGAAGCGGGCGGCGGGGATACGCAGTATTTT. V usage is TRBV4-2 and J usage is TRBJ2-3; maybe TRBD2 (6 bases). The length of the CDR3 is 15 residues. Between the trimmed V and J ends, which lost 3 bases and 6 bases, there was a span of 16 bases. CDR1 is LGHNA, CDR2 YNFKEQ, per germline.